What follows are 24 T cell receptor beta chains derived from one specimen sequenced in a study of cytomegalovirus exposure and HLA in healthy donors. PCR amplification relied on 60 Vbeta primers (plus 13 Jbeta primers). The data were produced by immunoSEQ multiplex PCR, yet TCRdb's version contains in-frame clones alone and is incomplete. The table has about 150,000 clones, approximately 83% seen once. Source material: PBMCs. The receptors stem from a man aged 35 to 55 in good health and CMV-seronegative.

In its sample, this clone was seen a few times. The chain joins TRBV2 to TRBJ2-2; D is possibly TRBD1 (6 bases). The V gene's germline CDR1 is SNHLY and CDR2 FYNNEI. The CDR3 loop spans 14 amino acids. The V end was cut by 7 bases, the J end by 4 bases, with 13 bases between. In nucleotides, the CDR3 is TGTGCCAGCAATGGCAGGGGCGCCACCGGGGAGCTGTTTTTT. Its protein product is CASNGRGATGELFF. Using reference TRBV2 and TRBJ2-2 for the parts outside the CDR3, the full variable domain is EPEVTQTPSHQVTQMGQEVILRCVPISNHLYFYWYRQILGQKVEFLVSFYNNEISEKSEIFDDQFSVERPDGSNFTLKIRSTKLEDSAMYFCASNGRGATGELFFGEGSRLTVL.

The rearrangement uses TRBV30 and TRBJ2-2, with 10 bases matching TRBD1. With 2 bases clipped from V and 9 bases from J, the junction kept 12 bases outside the gene matches. Germline V gene sequence: CDR1 GTSNPN, CDR2 SVGIG (reference sequence). The CDR3 length is 16 residues. The CDR3 DNA is TGTGCCTGGAGTCCCGCCGGGACAGGGGTATCGCGGGAGCTGTTTTTT. This encodes CAWSPAGTGVSRELFF.

The CDR3 here is CASREGVAAGELFF. The CDR3 DNA follows: TGTGCCAGCCGGGAGGGGGTGGCGGCCGGGGAGCTGTTTTTT. The rearrangement joins TRBV2 to TRBJ2-2; 8 bases align to TRBD2. CDR1 SNHLY and CDR2 FYNNEI come from the germline V gene. This CDR3 comprises 14 residues. After removal of 8 bases from V and 6 bases from J, the junction contained 8 bases not matched to a gene.

This clone came up a few times. This chain joins TRBV13 and TRBJ1-1; TRBD1 is a possible D gene (6 bases). V lost 0 bases to trimming and J lost 1 base, with 12 bases between them. Germline V gene lookup returns CDR1 PRHDT and CDR2 FYEKMQ (reference sequence). The CDR3 loop spans 16 amino acids. CDR3 amino acids: CASSLGLGTTNTEAFF. Written as DNA, the CDR3 is TGTGCCAGCAGCTTAGGCCTCGGGACAACGAACACTGAAGCTTTCTTT.

This chain uses TRBV18 with TRBJ2-7, with 8 bases that match TRBD1. The germline V gene encodes CDR1 KGHSH and CDR2 LQKENI. The CDR3 is 15 residues long. The V segment lost 6 bases and the J segment 2 bases; nucleotides outside the gene matches: 9. For the CDR3, the DNA is TGTGCCAGCTCCCTTGGACAGGGCGGTACCTACGAGCAGTACTTC. The encoded protein is CASSLGQGGTYEQYF.

V and J are TRBV11-1 and TRBJ2-5, with D maybe TRBD1 (5 bases). CDR3 size: 16 residues. CDR1 is SGHAT, CDR2 FQDESV, per germline (reference sequence). Between the trimmed V and J ends, which lost 0 bases and 5 bases, there was a span of 16 bases. The DNA for the CDR3 is TGTGCCAGCAGCTTAGCGCTTGGGCAGGGTTTGGAGACCCAGTACTTC. This translates into CASSLALGQGLETQYF.

To note about this clone: Other DNA sequences in the sample encode the same CDR3. The rearrangement uses TRBV11-1 and TRBJ2-1; TRBD2 matches at 9 bases. V lost 2 bases, J lost 4 bases, and 3 bases stayed unmatched. CDR3 length equals 15 residues. Germline V gene lookup returns CDR1 SGHAT and CDR2 FQDESV (reference sequence). This CDR3 is CASSLLAGEYNEQFF. CDR3 bases: TGTGCCAGCAGCTTATTAGCGGGGGAATACAATGAGCAGTTCTTC.

The J gene is TRBJ1-2, the V gene TRBV10-3, with D possibly matching TRBD1 (5 bases). V gave up 3 bases and J gave up 6 bases, with 14 bases separating them. CDR3 length: 14 residues. Germline CDR1 is ENHRY and CDR2 is SYGVKD. CDR3 DNA sequence: TGTGCCATCAGTGACATTGGGGCTCGGGATGGCTACACCTTC. Translated, it gives CAISDIGARDGYTF.

The chain recombines TRBV11-3 with TRBJ2-1; 7 nucleotides agree with TRBD1. V lost 5 bases, J lost 1 base, and 5 bases stayed unmatched. Germline assignment: CDR1 SGHNT and CDR2 YENEEA. The length of the CDR3 is 15 residues. For the CDR3, the DNA is TGTGCCAGCAGCACCCGACAGGGATCCTACAATGAGCAGTTCTTC. Amino acid sequence: CASSTRQGSYNEQFF.

The CDR3 reads CATTPGGQGVDTQYF. The CDR3 DNA reads as TGTGCCACGACACCCGGGGGACAGGGGGTAGATACGCAGTATTTT. The rearrangement joins TRBV10-3 to TRBJ2-3, with 11 nucleotides matching TRBD1. Germline-derived CDR1 and CDR2 are ENHRY and SYGVKD. Losses at the gene ends were 10 bases for V and 5 bases for J; bases not matched to a gene: 11. The CDR3 sequence is 15 residues long.

J is TRBJ1-6 and V is TRBV9; TRBD1 matches at 9 bases. The CDR3 length is 17 residues. V lost 3 bases and J lost 9; bases outside the gene matches: 13. Germline V gives CDR1 SGDLS, CDR2 YYNGEE. CDR3 nucleotide sequence: TGTGCCAGCAGCGCCGGGACAGGGACCGGTCGCGGTTCACCCCTCCACTTT. Translated, it gives CASSAGTGTGRGSPLHF.

The chain links TRBV7-2 to TRBJ2-1, with TRBD1 matching over 7 bases. This CDR3 region has 15 residues. V was pared by 6 bases and J by 10 bases, with 15 bases of the junction left unmatched. Germline V lookup: CDR1 SGHTA, CDR2 FQGNSA. In DNA form, the CDR3 reads TGTGCCAGCAGTAAAGACAGGGTCGGCTCGGGGGAGCAGTTCTTC. The encoded protein is CASSKDRVGSGEQFF.

The rearrangement uses TRBV9 and TRBJ2-3; 9 bases line up with TRBD2. Germline V CDR1 and CDR2: SGDLS, YYNGEE. This CDR3 has 16 residues. Germline trimming cut 6 bases from V and 1 base from J; bases unmatched to any gene: 9. CDR3 amino acids: CASTSGAGIGTDTQYF. CDR3 coding DNA: TGTGCCAGCACTAGCGGGGCCGGTATCGGCACAGATACGCAGTATTTT.

In this sample, this clone turned up once. The chain joins TRBV11-3 to TRBJ2-7, with D tentatively TRBD2 (5 bases). Germline-derived CDR1 and CDR2 are SGHNT and YENEEA. CDR3 length: 13 amino acids. The germline V and J ends were trimmed by 0 bases and 6 bases, with 9 bases remaining between them. CDR3 coding DNA: TGTGCCAGCAGCTTAGATCCAGGAGGCGAGCAGTACTTC. Translation: CASSLDPGGEQYF.

This clone was counted a few times. The CDR3 DNA reads as TGTGCCAGCAGCGTCCGGCGGGAGGGCGCAGATACGCAGTATTTT. Translated: CASSVRREGADTQYF. The rearrangement joins TRBV9 to TRBJ2-3, with 9 bases aligning to TRBD2. The CDR3 totals 15 residues. Unmatched junction bases numbered 5, after V lost 2 bases and J lost 4 bases. Germline assignment: CDR1 SGDLS and CDR2 YYNGEE. Using reference TRBV9 and TRBJ2-3 for the parts outside the CDR3, the full variable domain is DSGVTQTPKHLITATGQRVTLRCSPRSGDLSVYWYQQSLDQGLQFLIQYYNGEERAKGNILERFSAQQFPDLHSELNLSSLELGDSALYFCASSVRREGADTQYFGPGTRLTVL.

V usage is TRBV6-5 and J usage is TRBJ2-2; 8 positions agree with TRBD2. The CDR3 is made up of 15 amino acids. V shed 6 bases, J shed 4 bases, and the junction held 7 bases outside the gene matches. The germline V gene encodes CDR1 MNHEY and CDR2 SVGAGI. This CDR3 reads CASRPGLGGTGELFF. CDR3 bases: TGTGCCAGCAGACCGGGACTAGGCGGCACCGGGGAGCTGTTTTTT.

The chain uses TRBV2 and TRBJ2-5, with D tentatively TRBD2 (5 bases). Trimming removed 5 bases at V and 7 bases at J, with 17 bases between. CDR1 and CDR2 from the germline V gene are SNHLY and FYNNEI. The CDR3 loop spans 14 amino acids. CDR3 sequence: CASSSEDARGTQYF. For the CDR3, the DNA is TGTGCCAGCAGTAGCGAGGACGCACGGGGGACCCAGTACTTC.

V gene TRBV18 combines with J gene TRBJ1-1; 9 nucleotides agree with TRBD1. Germline CDR1 and CDR2: KGHSH and LQKENI. CDR3 length: 14 amino acids. The trim removed 3 bases at V and 5 bases at J, leaving 4 bases unmatched. CDR3 DNA: TGTGCCAGCTCACCTGGGACAGGGATGACTGAAGCTTTCTTT. Translation gives CASSPGTGMTEAFF.

The CDR3 coding sequence is TGTGCCAGCAGTTTTCGGGACAGTAATGAAAAACTGTTTTTT. Protein: CASSFRDSNEKLFF. The chain uses TRBV27 and TRBJ1-4; TRBD1 matches at 7 bases. The CDR3 consists of 14 residues. Germline CDR1 is MNHEY and CDR2 is SMNVEV (reference sequence). J gave up 4 bases and V 3 bases, and 2 bases lay outside the gene matches. The full variable domain, its missing parts supplied by reference TRBV27 and TRBJ1-4, is EAQVTQNPRYLITVTGKKLTVTCSQNMNHEYMSWYRQDPGLGLRQIYYSMNVEVTDKGDVPEGYKVSRKEKRNFPLILESPSPNQTSLYFCASSFRDSNEKLFFGSGTQLSVL.

V gene TRBV6-6 combines with J gene TRBJ2-7, with 9 bases identical to TRBD1. Germline V gene lookup returns CDR1 MNHNY and CDR2 SVGAGI (reference sequence). This CDR3 has 14 amino acids. V dropped 1 base and J dropped 4; count of bases not matched to a gene: 2. DNA for the CDR3: TGTGCCAGCAGTTACTGGACAGGGGTTTACGAGCAGTACTTC. Amino acid sequence: CASSYWTGVYEQYF.

This clone was detected only a few times. J is TRBJ1-4 and V is TRBV30; weak D call: TRBD1 (5 bases). The CDR3 length is 13 residues. V was clipped by 3 bases and J by 5 bases, with 10 bases between them. Germline V lookup: CDR1 GTSNPN, CDR2 SVGIG (reference sequence). In DNA form, the CDR3 reads TGTGCCTGGAGGGGGCGGGGGAATGAAAAACTGTTTTTT. Protein sequence: CAWRGRGNEKLFF.

The chain joins TRBV13 to TRBJ2-7, with D perhaps matching TRBD1 (6 bases). The CDR3 length is 15 residues. Trimming took 5 bases from V and 0 from J, leaving 14 bases between them. Germline CDR1 is PRHDT and CDR2 is FYEKMQ (reference sequence). CDR3 residues: CASSQRDTNSYEQYF. The CDR3 region has the DNA TGTGCCAGCAGCCAACGGGACACCAACTCCTACGAGCAGTACTTC.

This clone was observed a handful of times. The chain couples TRBV7-9 to TRBJ1-4; tentatively, D is TRBD1 (6 bases). The ends were cut back, 1 base at V and 8 bases at J, with 14 bases in the middle. The CDR3 is 15 amino acids. The germline gives CDR1 SEHNR, CDR2 FQNEAQ (reference sequence). The chain's CDR3 is CASSLELGAWEKLFF. CDR3 coding DNA: TGTGCCAGCAGCTTAGAATTGGGGGCTTGGGAAAAACTGTTTTTT.

This clone occurred many times. The chain carries TRBV7-9 and TRBJ2-7, with D possibly matching TRBD2 (6 bases). The CDR3 sequence is 14 residues long. Germline lookup yields CDR1 SEHNR and CDR2 FQNEAQ (reference sequence). V gave up 4 bases and J gave up 2 bases, with 12 bases separating them. As DNA, the CDR3 is TGTGCCAGCAGCTCAGCCGGCGGGACCTACGAGCAGTACTTC. Protein sequence: CASSSAGGTYEQYF.